Shown below are 32 T cell receptor beta chains from a single sample sequenced in a study of blood T cell repertoires in COVID-19. Here immunoSEQ multiplex PCR was the method, and the copy in TCRdb shows in-frame clones only, minus some. Among approximately 250,000 clones, around 88% were seen once, and the ten largest hold approximately 2.5%. Sequenced sample: PBMCs or T cells enriched from blood (not recorded which). The receptors here all came from a woman between 40 and 55 years old with acute COVID-19.

J is TRBJ1-5 and V is TRBV27, with D perhaps matching TRBD1 (5 bases). The CDR3 extends over 16 amino acids. The germline gives CDR1 MNHEY, CDR2 SMNVEV (reference sequence). Trimming stripped 1 base from V and 2 bases from J, with 12 bases between. In DNA, the CDR3 is TGTGCCAGCAGTTTATGGGGGGTGGGGGGCAATCAGCCCCAGCATTTT. Protein product: CASSLWGVGGNQPQHF.

V usage is TRBV6-5 and J usage is TRBJ1-1; no firm D call. Trimming shortened V by 6 bases and J by 1 base, and 9 bases separated the two germline ends. Germline assignment: CDR1 MNHEY and CDR2 SVGAGI. The CDR3 sequence is 13 residues long. DNA of the CDR3: TGTGCCAGCAGAATAGACACGAACACTGAAGCTTTCTTT. Its protein is CASRIDTNTEAFF.

This clone was found once. The rearrangement uses TRBV7-2 and TRBJ1-4; 9 bases agree with TRBD1. Germline V CDR1 and CDR2: SGHTA, FQGNSA. The CDR3 has 14 residues. V was pared by 3 bases and J by 7 bases, with 3 bases of the junction left unmatched. The CDR3 reads CASSFTGGGEKLFF. DNA of the CDR3: TGTGCCAGCAGCTTTACAGGGGGCGGTGAAAAACTGTTTTTT.

A few counts support this clone. The chain has TRBV21-1 and TRBJ1-2; the table names TRBD1, a call not compared with the DNA. TRBV21-1 is annotated as a pseudogene. The CDR3 has 16 amino acids. The CDR3 region is CASKNGQGQTNYGYTF. The CDR3, as DNA: TGTGCCAGCAAGAACGGACAGGGTCAAACTAACTATGGCTACACCTTC.

The chain combines TRBV30 with TRBJ2-4; D may be TRBD2 (6 bases). The CDR3 spans 16 residues. Trimming shortened V by 2 bases and J by 2 bases, and 16 bases separated the two germline ends. Germline V gene data show CDR1 as GTSNPN and CDR2 as SVGIG (reference sequence). CDR3 nucleotide sequence: TGTGCCTGGAGTTATGGCGGGGCGACTTCCAAAAACATTCAGTACTTC. The encoded protein is CAWSYGGATSKNIQYF.

This clone appeared a single time. The rearrangement uses TRBV7-2 and TRBJ1-1; D unclear. The CDR3 consists of 13 residues. CDR1 and CDR2 (germline): SGHTA, FQGNSA. V was clipped by 1 base and J by 8 bases, with 11 bases between them. The CDR3 spells CASSLGARREAFF. The CDR3 nucleotides are TGTGCCAGCAGCTTAGGGGCTCGACGGGAAGCTTTCTTT.

The rearrangement uses TRBV5-5 and TRBJ2-1; 12 positions match TRBD2. Germline lookup yields CDR1 SGHKS and CDR2 YYEKEE (reference sequence). The V segment lost 2 bases and the J segment 6 bases; nucleotides outside the gene matches: 3. CDR3 size: 15 residues. The CDR3 DNA sequence: TGTGCCAGCAGCTTACGACTAGCGGGAGTCAATGAGCAGTTCTTC. This translates into CASSLRLAGVNEQFF.

This chain joins TRBV6-2 or TRBV6-3 and TRBJ1-5; unclear D gene. Trimming stripped 2 bases from V and 3 bases from J, with 26 bases between. Germline CDR1 is MNHEY and CDR2 is SVGEGT. CDR3 length equals 20 residues. The CDR3 nucleotides are TGTGCCAGCAGTTACAATTGGAATGACCACGGCGGAGCCCCCAATCAGCCCCAGCATTTT. Amino acid sequence: CASSYNWNDHGGAPNQPQHF.

The chain links TRBV5-8 to TRBJ1-2; TRBD1 agrees at 9 bases. Germline V gene data show CDR1 as SGHTS and CDR2 as YDEGEE. J gave up 4 bases and V 0 bases, and 1 base lay outside the gene matches. CDR3 length equals 14 residues. CDR3 coding DNA: TGTGCCAGCAGCTTGGGGGACAGGGTCTATGGCTACACCTTC. This sequence encodes CASSLGDRVYGYTF.

V is TRBV7-9 and J is TRBJ1-1, with D hard to call. This CDR3 is 15 amino acids long. V lost 5 bases and J lost 1, with 14 bases in between. Germline V gene sequence: CDR1 SEHNR, CDR2 FQNEAQ (reference sequence). The CDR3 protein is CASSRQAWANTEAFF. As DNA, the CDR3 is TGTGCCAGCAGCCGGCAAGCCTGGGCGAACACTGAAGCTTTCTTT.

This chain connects TRBV24-1 to TRBJ1-2; 9 nucleotides match TRBD1. Looked up from germline, CDR1 is KGHDR and CDR2 is SFDVKD. V dropped 4 bases and J dropped 8; count of bases not matched to a gene: 13. This CDR3 contains 16 residues. CDR3 coding DNA: TGTGCCACCAGTGACCCCGCCGGACAGGGGAGCCGGGGCTACACCTTC. The encoded protein is CATSDPAGQGSRGYTF.

The J gene is TRBJ1-6, the V gene TRBV4-3; D remains ambiguous. The V and J ends lost 4 bases and 4 bases respectively, with 8 bases between them. CDR1 LGHNA and CDR2 YSLEER come from the germline V gene. This CDR3 comprises 14 residues. CDR3 sequence (DNA): TGCGCCAGCAGCCCGTGGAGTTATAATTCACCCCTCCACTTT. This translates into CASSPWSYNSPLHF.

V gene TRBV2 combines with J gene TRBJ1-3, with 9 bases lining up with TRBD1. The CDR3 runs to 19 residues. Germline V gives CDR1 SNHLY, CDR2 FYNNEI. V dropped 2 bases and J dropped 4; count of bases not matched to a gene: 15. The CDR3 sequence: CASSEPARTGVLAGNTIYF. The CDR3 DNA reads TGTGCCAGCAGTGAACCCGCACGGACAGGGGTTCTCGCCGGAAACACCATATATTTT.

The chain has TRBV3-1 (or the pseudogene TRBV3-2) and TRBJ2-7, with a weak D call TRBD2 (7 bases). Germline V gene data show CDR1 as LGHDT and CDR2 as YNNKEL (reference sequence). V shed 0 bases and J shed 0 bases, with 12 bases lying between them. The CDR3 totals 16 residues. The CDR3 protein is CASSQDLAGASYEQYF. CDR3 in DNA: TGTGCCAGCAGCCAAGACTTGGCGGGGGCCTCCTACGAGCAGTACTTC.

The gene calls are TRBV7-2 and TRBJ2-1, with 9 nucleotides matching TRBD2. Germline trimming cut 5 bases from V and 6 bases from J; bases unmatched to any gene: 14. The CDR3 is made up of 17 amino acids. Germline V lookup: CDR1 SGHTA, CDR2 FQGNSA. CDR3 loop: CASSPLLGAGGVNEQFF. DNA for the CDR3: TGTGCCAGCAGCCCCCTCCTTGGGGCGGGAGGGGTCAATGAGCAGTTCTTC.

This clone was seen more than once but under ten times. J is TRBJ1-6 and V is TRBV7-8, with D perhaps matching TRBD1 (6 bases). CDR1 and CDR2 from the germline V gene are SGHVS and FQNEAQ. The CDR3 spans 17 residues. V lost 5 bases and J 8 bases, leaving 22 bases between the germline ends. In DNA, the CDR3 is TGTGCCAGCAGCCTTAAACGGTGGGCAGGGGTCGATTCACCCCTCCACTTT. Its translation: CASSLKRWAGVDSPLHF.

J is TRBJ1-1 and V is TRBV3-1 (or the pseudogene TRBV3-2), with D perhaps matching TRBD1 (5 bases). Germline CDR1 and CDR2: LGHDT and YNNKEL (reference sequence). CDR3 length: 18 amino acids. Trimming took off 1 base at V and 0 bases at J, with 18 bases between the two ends. The CDR3 loop is CASSQARVAGHLNTEAFF. In DNA, the CDR3 is TGTGCCAGCAGCCAAGCCCGGGTGGCGGGGCATCTGAACACTGAAGCTTTCTTT.

V gene TRBV5-1 combines with J gene TRBJ1-6; D may be TRBD1 (6 bases). The CDR3 has 13 residues. V was clipped by 2 bases and J by 14 bases, with 14 bases between them. CDR1 and CDR2 from the germline V gene are SGHRS and YFSETQ. CDR3 residues: CASSFTGPGTLHF. The CDR3 DNA reads TGCGCCAGCAGCTTTACAGGGCCCGGGACCCTCCACTTT.

This clone was observed a few times. This rearrangement joins TRBV19 to TRBJ2-5; 7 bases map to TRBD1. V was clipped by 9 bases and J by 5 bases; unmatched bases: 15. Germline CDR1 and CDR2: LNHDA and SQIVND (reference sequence). The CDR3 is 15 residues long. For the CDR3, the DNA is TGTGCCAGCTCAAAGAACAGGGGTTCTGGGGAGACCCAGTACTTC. Translated: CASSKNRGSGETQYF.

The chain has TRBV10-1 and TRBJ2-3; the match to TRBD2 covers 10 bases. Germline-derived CDR1 and CDR2 are WNHNN and SYGVQD (reference sequence). CDR3 length: 16 residues. The J segment lost 6 bases and the V segment lost 5 bases, leaving 11 bases of the junction unmatched. The CDR3 region has the DNA TGCGCCAGCAGTTCTGGTCTAGCGGGGGTCGGGGATACGCAGTATTTT. Its translation: CASSSGLAGVGDTQYF.

The chain uses TRBV25-1 and TRBJ2-2, with TRBD1 matching over 9 bases. The V gene's germline CDR1 is MGHDK and CDR2 SYGVNS. The CDR3 totals 16 residues. J gave up 2 bases and V 4 bases, and 5 bases lay outside the gene matches. DNA of the CDR3: TGTGCCAGCAGTGGTCCGGGACAGGGTAACACCGGGGAGCTGTTTTTT. It is translated as CASSGPGQGNTGELFF.

This clone was seen a single time. The chain couples TRBV10-3 to TRBJ2-2, with D possibly being TRBD1 (6 bases). V was pared by 5 bases and J by 0 bases, with 10 bases between. The germline V gene has CDR1 ENHRY and CDR2 SYGVKD. The CDR3 loop spans 15 amino acids. The CDR3 sequence is CAISRAGANTGELFF. The CDR3 region has the DNA TGTGCCATCAGTAGGGCAGGGGCGAACACCGGGGAGCTGTTTTTT.

The chain uses TRBV14 and TRBJ1-2; D is perhaps TRBD1 (6 bases). CDR1 and CDR2 (germline): SGHDN, FVKESK. V lost 4 bases and J lost 7, with 10 bases in between. CDR3 size: 12 residues. CDR3 loop: CASSLQGFGYTF. The CDR3 DNA reads as TGTGCCAGCAGCCTTCAGGGGTTTGGCTACACCTTC.

This CDR3 is CASSILGGQLQETQYF. For the CDR3, the DNA is TGTGCCAGTAGTATCCTGGGGGGACAGCTGCAAGAGACCCAGTACTTC. This chain connects TRBV19 to TRBJ2-5; D may be TRBD1 (7 bases). The germline V gene has CDR1 LNHDA and CDR2 SQIVND (reference sequence). Trimming took 3 bases from V and 2 from J, leaving 16 bases between them. The CDR3 loop spans 16 amino acids.

V is TRBV3-1 (or the pseudogene TRBV3-2) and J is TRBJ2-1, with 15 bases matching TRBD2. Unmatched junction bases numbered 5, after V lost 2 bases and J lost 3 bases. The CDR3 loop spans 18 amino acids. Germline V gene sequence: CDR1 LGHDT, CDR2 YNNKEL (reference sequence). The CDR3 DNA is TGTGCCAGCAGCCAACCCGGGACTAGCGGGAGGATCTACAATGAGCAGTTCTTC. This sequence encodes CASSQPGTSGRIYNEQFF.

This sequence joins TRBV19 and TRBJ2-2; TRBD2 matches 12 bases. Unmatched junction bases numbered 14, after V lost 9 bases and J lost 0 bases. Germline V gene lookup returns CDR1 LNHDA and CDR2 SQIVND (reference sequence). The CDR3 is 19 residues long. CDR3 sequence: CASLGGLAGGQANTGELFF. DNA for the CDR3: TGTGCCAGCCTAGGAGGGCTAGCGGGAGGGCAAGCGAACACCGGGGAGCTGTTTTTT.

The CDR3 reads CASSLDGSQTQYF. Written as DNA, the CDR3 is TGTGCCAGCAGCTTGGACGGGTCACAGACCCAGTACTTC. The J gene is TRBJ2-5, the V gene TRBV5-8; D not resolved. Trimming removed 0 bases at V and 6 bases at J, with 9 bases between. The CDR3 spans 13 residues. Per the germline V gene, CDR1 is SGHTS and CDR2 is YDEGEE. Full variable domain (remainder filled in from reference TRBV5-8 and TRBJ2-5): EAGVTQSPTHLIKTRGQQATLRCSPISGHTSVYWYQQALGLGLQFLLWYDEGEERNRGNFPPRFSGRQFPNYSSELNVNALELEDSALYLCASSLDGSQTQYFGPGTRLLVL.

The chain recombines TRBV11-2 with TRBJ1-4; D may be TRBD1 (6 bases). Germline V CDR1 and CDR2: SGHAT, FQNNGV. V was clipped by 4 bases and J by 3 bases, with 12 bases between them. The CDR3 covers 15 residues. CDR3 sequence (DNA): TGTGCCAGCAGCTCATTTACAGGGTCTAATGAAAAACTGTTTTTT. It translates to CASSSFTGSNEKLFF.

V is TRBV30 and J is TRBJ1-3; D may be TRBD1 (6 bases). Germline CDR1 is GTSNPN and CDR2 is SVGIG (reference sequence). The length of the CDR3 is 13 residues. The V gene lost 3 bases and the J gene lost 1 base, with 7 bases spanning the gap. This CDR3 is CAWRQGSGNTIYF. CDR3 DNA sequence: TGTGCCTGGAGACAGGGATCTGGAAACACCATATATTTT. The variable domain in full, with the rest retrieved from reference TRBV30 and TRBJ1-3, is SQTIHQWPATLVQPVGSPLSLECTVEGTSNPNLYWYRQAAGRGLQLLFYSVGIGQISSEVPQNLSASRPQDRQFILSSKKLLLSDSGFYLCAWRQGSGNTIYFGEGSWLTVV.

V usage is TRBV5-8 and J usage is TRBJ2-7; D possibly corresponds to TRBD1 (7 bases). V lost 0 bases and J lost 4, with 11 bases in between. The germline CDR1 and CDR2 sequences are SGHTS and YDEGEE. CDR3 length: 14 amino acids. The CDR3 loop reads CASSLGGTAYEQYV. The CDR3 coding sequence is TGTGCCAGCAGCTTGGGCGGGACAGCATACGAGCAGTACGTC.

This chain links TRBV5-4 with TRBJ2-1, with TRBD2 as a possible D gene (6 bases). This CDR3 is 15 amino acids long. Per the germline V gene, CDR1 is SGHNT and CDR2 is YYREEE (reference sequence). Trimming pared 4 bases from V and 1 base from J, leaving 12 bases between. The CDR3 is CASSPSSGSYNEQFF. CDR3 nucleotide sequence: TGTGCCAGCAGCCCCTCGAGCGGGTCCTACAATGAGCAGTTCTTC.

The chain links TRBV7-2 to TRBJ2-5, with TRBD2 matching 10 bases. The CDR3 is made up of 15 amino acids. The germline V gene has CDR1 SGHTA and CDR2 FQGNSA. V trimming: 1 base; J trimming: 7 bases; junction bases outside the gene matches: 6. CDR3 loop: CASSLGTSGSVTQYF. The DNA for the CDR3 is TGTGCCAGCAGCTTAGGGACTAGCGGTTCCGTGACCCAGTACTTC.